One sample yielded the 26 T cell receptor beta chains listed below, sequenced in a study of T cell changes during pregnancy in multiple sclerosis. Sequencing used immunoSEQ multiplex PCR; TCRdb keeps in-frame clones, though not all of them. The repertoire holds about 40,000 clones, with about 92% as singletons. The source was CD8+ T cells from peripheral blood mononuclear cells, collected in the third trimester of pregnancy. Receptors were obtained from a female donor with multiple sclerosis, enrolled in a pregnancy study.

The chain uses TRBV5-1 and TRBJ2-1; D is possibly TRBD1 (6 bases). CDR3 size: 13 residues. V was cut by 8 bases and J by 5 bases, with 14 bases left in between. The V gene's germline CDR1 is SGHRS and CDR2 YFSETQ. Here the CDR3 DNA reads TGCGCCAGTTCAGGCAGGGGCCACAATGAGCAGTTCTTC. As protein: CASSGRGHNEQFF.

The CDR3 region is CASSGTSGAYNEQFF. CDR3 coding DNA: TGTGCCAGCAGTGGGACTAGCGGAGCGTACAATGAGCAGTTCTTC. The V gene is TRBV2, the J gene TRBJ2-1, with 10 bases matching TRBD2. The CDR3 extends over 15 amino acids. Looked up from germline, CDR1 is SNHLY and CDR2 is FYNNEI. The junction had 4 bases not matched to a gene; V was cut back by 4 bases and J by 4 bases.

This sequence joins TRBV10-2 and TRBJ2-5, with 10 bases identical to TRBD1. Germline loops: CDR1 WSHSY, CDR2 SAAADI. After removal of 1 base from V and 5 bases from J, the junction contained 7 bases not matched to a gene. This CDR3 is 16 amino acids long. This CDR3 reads CASSELPGTGAETQYF. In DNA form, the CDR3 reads TGCGCCAGCAGTGAGTTACCCGGGACAGGGGCCGAGACCCAGTACTTC.

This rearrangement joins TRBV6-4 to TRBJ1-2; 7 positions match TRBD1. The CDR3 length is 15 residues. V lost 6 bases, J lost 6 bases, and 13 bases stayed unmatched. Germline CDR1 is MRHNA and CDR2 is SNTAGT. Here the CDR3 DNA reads TGTGCCAGCAGCAGCTCCTACACAGGGGCGGATGGCTACACCTTC. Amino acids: CASSSSYTGADGYTF.

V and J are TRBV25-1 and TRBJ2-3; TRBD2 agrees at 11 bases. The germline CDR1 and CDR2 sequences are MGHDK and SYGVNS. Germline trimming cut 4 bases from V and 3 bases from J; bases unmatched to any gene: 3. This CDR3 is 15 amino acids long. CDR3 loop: CASSVLAGGTDTQYF. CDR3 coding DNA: TGTGCCAGCAGTGTCCTAGCGGGGGGAACAGATACGCAGTATTTT. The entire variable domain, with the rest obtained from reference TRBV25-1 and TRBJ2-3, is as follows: EADIYQTPRYLVIGTGKKITLECSQTMGHDKMYWYQQDPGMELHLIHYSYGVNSTEKGDLSSESTVSRIRTEHFPLTLESARPSHTSQYLCASSVLAGGTDTQYFGPGTRLTVL.

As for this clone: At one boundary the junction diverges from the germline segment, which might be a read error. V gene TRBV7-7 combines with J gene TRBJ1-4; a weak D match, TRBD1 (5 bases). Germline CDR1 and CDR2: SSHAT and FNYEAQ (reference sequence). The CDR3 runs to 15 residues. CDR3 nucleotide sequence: TGTGCTAGCAGCCCACCCCGGGAGAGGGGTGAAAAACTGTTTTTT. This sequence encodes CASSPPRERGEKLFF.

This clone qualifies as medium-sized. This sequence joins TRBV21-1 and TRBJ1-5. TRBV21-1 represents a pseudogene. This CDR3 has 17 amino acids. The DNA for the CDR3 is TGTGCCAGCAGCAAAGTCATGGGGTACGGGGGCAATCAGCCCCAGCATTTT. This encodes CASSKVMGYGGNQPQHF.

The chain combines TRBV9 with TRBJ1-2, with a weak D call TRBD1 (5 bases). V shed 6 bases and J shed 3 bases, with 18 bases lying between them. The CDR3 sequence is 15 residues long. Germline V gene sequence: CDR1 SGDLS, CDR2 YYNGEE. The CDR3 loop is CASTLGGDDYYGYTF. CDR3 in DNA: TGTGCCAGCACCCTGGGGGGGGACGACTACTATGGCTACACCTTC. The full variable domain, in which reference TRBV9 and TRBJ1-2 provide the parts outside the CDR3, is DSGVTQTPKHLITATGQRVTLRCSPRSGDLSVYWYQQSLDQGLQFLIQYYNGEERAKGNILERFSAQQFPDLHSELNLSSLELGDSALYFCASTLGGDDYYGYTFGSGTRLTVV.

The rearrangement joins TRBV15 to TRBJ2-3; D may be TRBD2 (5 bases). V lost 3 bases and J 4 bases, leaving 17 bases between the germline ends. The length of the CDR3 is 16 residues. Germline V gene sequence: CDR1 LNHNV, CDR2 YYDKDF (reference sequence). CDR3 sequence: CATSSAAILGSDTQYF. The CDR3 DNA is TGTGCCACCAGCAGTGCCGCCATACTAGGGTCAGATACGCAGTATTTT.

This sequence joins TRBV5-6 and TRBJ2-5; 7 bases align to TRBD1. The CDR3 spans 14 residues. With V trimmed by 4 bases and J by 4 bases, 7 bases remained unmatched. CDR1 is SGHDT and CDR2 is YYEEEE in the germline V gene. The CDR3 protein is CASSEGTVAETQYF. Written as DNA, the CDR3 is TGTGCCAGCAGCGAAGGGACAGTCGCAGAGACCCAGTACTTC.

This CDR3 reads CASSSRDRQETQYF. CDR3 nucleotides: TGTGCCAGCTCAAGCCGGGACAGGCAAGAGACCCAGTACTTC. The V call is TRBV18, the J call TRBJ2-5; 8 bases agree with TRBD1. Trimming cost V 5 bases and J 2 bases; bases outside gene matches: 4. Germline V gene sequence: CDR1 KGHSH, CDR2 LQKENI. The CDR3 spans 14 residues. Together with reference TRBV18 and TRBJ2-5, the CDR3 gives the full variable domain: NAGVMQNPRHLVRRRGQEARLRCSPMKGHSHVYWYRQLPEEGLKFMVYLQKENIIDESGMPKERFSAEFPKEGPSILRIQQVVRGDSAAYFCASSSRDRQETQYFGPGTRLLVL.

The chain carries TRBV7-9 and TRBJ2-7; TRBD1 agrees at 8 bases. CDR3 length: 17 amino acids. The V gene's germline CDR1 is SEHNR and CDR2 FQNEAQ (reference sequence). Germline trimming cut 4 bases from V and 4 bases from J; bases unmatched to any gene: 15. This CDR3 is CASSWDEIRDRFYEQYF. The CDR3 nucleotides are TGTGCCAGCAGCTGGGATGAGATCCGGGACAGGTTTTACGAGCAGTACTTC.

The CDR3 loop is CASRRYNEQFF. Written as DNA, the CDR3 is TGTGCCAGCAGACGGTACAATGAGCAGTTCTTC. The V call is TRBV6-5, the J call TRBJ2-1; D remains ambiguous. Trimming took 6 bases from V and 4 from J, leaving 4 bases between them. Looked up from germline, CDR1 is MNHEY and CDR2 is SVGAGI. The CDR3 has 11 amino acids.

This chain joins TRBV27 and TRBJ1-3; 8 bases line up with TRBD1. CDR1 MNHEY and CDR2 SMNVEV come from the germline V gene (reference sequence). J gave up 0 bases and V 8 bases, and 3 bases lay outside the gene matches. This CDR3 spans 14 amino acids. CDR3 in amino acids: CASRTGGSGNTIYF. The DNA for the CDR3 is TGTGCCAGCCGTACAGGGGGCTCTGGAAACACCATATATTTT.

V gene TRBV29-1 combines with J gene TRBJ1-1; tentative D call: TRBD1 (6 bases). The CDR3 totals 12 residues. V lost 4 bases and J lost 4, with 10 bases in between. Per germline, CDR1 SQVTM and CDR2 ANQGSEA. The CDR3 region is CSVVWGPTEAFF. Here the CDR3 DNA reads TGCAGCGTTGTTTGGGGGCCCACTGAAGCTTTCTTT.

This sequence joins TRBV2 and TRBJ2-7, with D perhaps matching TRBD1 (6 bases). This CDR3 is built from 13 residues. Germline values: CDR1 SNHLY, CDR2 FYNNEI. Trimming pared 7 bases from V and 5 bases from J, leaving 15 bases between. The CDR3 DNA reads TGTGCCAGCATGAACGGCAGGGGCGACGAGCAGTACTTC. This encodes CASMNGRGDEQYF.

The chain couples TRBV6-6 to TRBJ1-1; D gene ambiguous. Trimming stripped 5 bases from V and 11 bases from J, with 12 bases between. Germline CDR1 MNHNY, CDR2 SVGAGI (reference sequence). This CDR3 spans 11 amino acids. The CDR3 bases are TGTGCCAGCAGTACGGAGGAATCGGCTTTCTTT. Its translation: CASSTEESAFF.

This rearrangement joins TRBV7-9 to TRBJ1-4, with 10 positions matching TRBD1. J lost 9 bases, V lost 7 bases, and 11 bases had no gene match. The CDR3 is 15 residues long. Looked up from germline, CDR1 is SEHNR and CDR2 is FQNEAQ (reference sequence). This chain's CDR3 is CASTSLEGQGKKLFF. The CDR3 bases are TGTGCCAGCACCTCTTTGGAGGGACAGGGGAAAAAACTGTTTTTT.

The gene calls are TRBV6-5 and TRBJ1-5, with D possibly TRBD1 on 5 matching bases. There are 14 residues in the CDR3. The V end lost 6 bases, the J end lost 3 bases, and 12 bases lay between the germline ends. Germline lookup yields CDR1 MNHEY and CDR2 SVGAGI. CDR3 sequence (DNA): TGTGCCAGCAGCCCAGGGACTACCAATCAGCCCCAGCATTTT. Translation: CASSPGTTNQPQHF.

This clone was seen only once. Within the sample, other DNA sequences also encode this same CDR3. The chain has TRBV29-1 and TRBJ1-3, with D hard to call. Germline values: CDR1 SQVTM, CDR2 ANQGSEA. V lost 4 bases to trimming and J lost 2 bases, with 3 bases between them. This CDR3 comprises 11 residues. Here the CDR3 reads CSVVAGNTIYF. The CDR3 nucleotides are TGCAGCGTTGTCGCTGGAAACACCATATATTTT.

CDR3 nucleotides: TGCAGCGTTATGGCGGGGGAGATCCGAGGGGAGCTGTTTTTT. This sequence encodes CSVMAGEIRGELFF. This rearrangement joins TRBV29-1 to TRBJ2-2; 7 bases align to TRBD2. This CDR3 comprises 14 residues. Unmatched junction bases numbered 11, after V lost 5 bases and J lost 8 bases. The germline gives CDR1 SQVTM, CDR2 ANQGSEA.

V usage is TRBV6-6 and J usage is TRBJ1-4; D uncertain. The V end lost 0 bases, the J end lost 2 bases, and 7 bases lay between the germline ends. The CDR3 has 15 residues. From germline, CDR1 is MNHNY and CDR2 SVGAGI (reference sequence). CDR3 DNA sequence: TGTGCCAGCAGTTACTCTTGGGCGACTAATGAAAAACTGTTTTTT. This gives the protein CASSYSWATNEKLFF.

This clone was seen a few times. The CDR3 is CASSQSTGAGGYTF. In DNA, the CDR3 is TGCGCCAGCAGCCAGTCGACAGGGGCAGGTGGCTACACCTTC. V gene TRBV4-1 combines with J gene TRBJ1-2, with 8 bases fitting TRBD1. Germline CDR1 is MGHRA and CDR2 is YSYEKL. V lost 3 bases and J lost 7; bases outside the gene matches: 7. The CDR3 length is 14 residues.

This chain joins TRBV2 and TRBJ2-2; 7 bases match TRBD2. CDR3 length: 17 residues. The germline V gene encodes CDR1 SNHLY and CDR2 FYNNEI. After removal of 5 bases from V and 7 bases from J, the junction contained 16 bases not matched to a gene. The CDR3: CASSLLMGGGYIGELFF. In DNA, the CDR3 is TGTGCCAGCAGTCTCCTTATGGGGGGGGGATATATCGGGGAGCTGTTTTTT. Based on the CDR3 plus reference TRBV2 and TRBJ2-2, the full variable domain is EPEVTQTPSHQVTQMGQEVILRCVPISNHLYFYWYRQILGQKVEFLVSFYNNEISEKSEIFDDQFSVERPDGSNFTLKIRSTKLEDSAMYFCASSLLMGGGYIGELFFGEGSRLTVL.

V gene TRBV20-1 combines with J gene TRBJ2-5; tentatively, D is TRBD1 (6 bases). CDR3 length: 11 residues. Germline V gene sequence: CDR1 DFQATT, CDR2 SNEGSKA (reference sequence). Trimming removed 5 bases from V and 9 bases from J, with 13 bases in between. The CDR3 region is CSAGEQGSQYF. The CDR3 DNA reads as TGCAGTGCTGGGGAACAGGGCTCCCAGTACTTC.

CDR3 nucleotide sequence: TGTGCCAGCAGCGCGAACAAACAGGGGGCTCTGCACGGCTACACCTTC. This translates into CASSANKQGALHGYTF. This chain connects TRBV9 to TRBJ1-2; TRBD1 aligns across 9 bases. CDR3 length: 16 residues. Germline lookup yields CDR1 SGDLS and CDR2 YYNGEE. V shed 3 bases, J shed 8 bases, and the junction held 14 bases outside the gene matches.